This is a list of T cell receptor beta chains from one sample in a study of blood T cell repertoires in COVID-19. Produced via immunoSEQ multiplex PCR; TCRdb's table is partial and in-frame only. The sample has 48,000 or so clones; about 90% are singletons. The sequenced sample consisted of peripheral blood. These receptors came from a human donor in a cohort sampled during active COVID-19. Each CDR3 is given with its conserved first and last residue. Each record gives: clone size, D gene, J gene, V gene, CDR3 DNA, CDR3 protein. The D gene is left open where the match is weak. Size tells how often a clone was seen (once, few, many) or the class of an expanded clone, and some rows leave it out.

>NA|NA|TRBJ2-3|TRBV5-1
TGCGCCAGCAAAGGGGGTAGCACAGATACGCAGTATTTT
CASKGGSTDTQYF
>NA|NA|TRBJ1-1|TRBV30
TGTGCCTGGAGTGGACAGGTGACGAACACTGAAGCTTTCTTT
CAWSGQVTNTEAFF
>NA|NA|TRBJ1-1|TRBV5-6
TGTGCCAGCAGCTTGGGAGTGAGGTCGGACACTGAAGCTTTCTTT
CASSLGVRSDTEAFF
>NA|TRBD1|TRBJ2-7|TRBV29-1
TGCAGCGTTGCCTCCACAGGGGGGTCCTACGAGCAGTACTTC
CSVASTGGSYEQYF
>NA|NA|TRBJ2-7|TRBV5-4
TGTGCCAGCAGCGCGGACAGTACCTACGAGCAGTACTTC
CASSADSTYEQYF
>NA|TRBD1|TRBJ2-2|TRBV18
TGTGCCAGCTCACCACAGGGACAGGGGATCGGGGAGCTGTTTTTT
CASSPQGQGIGELFF
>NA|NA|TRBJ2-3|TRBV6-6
TGTGCCAGCAGTTTAAATGCAGATACGCAGTATTTT
CASSLNADTQYF
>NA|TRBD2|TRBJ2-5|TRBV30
TGTGCCTGGAGTGGAGGGGTGGCTAGCGGGACGGGGGAGACCCAGTACTTC
CAWSGGVASGTGETQYF
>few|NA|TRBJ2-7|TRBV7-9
TGTGCCAGCAGCCCTTGGGGGGACCACGAGCAGTACTTC
CASSPWGDHEQYF
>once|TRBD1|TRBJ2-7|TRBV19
TGTGCCAGTAGTTCTGCCGGGACAGGGCTCTACGAGCAGTACTTC
CASSSAGTGLYEQYF
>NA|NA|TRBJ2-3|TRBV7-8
TGTGCCAGCAGCTTACCTGGGGCCTTGGTGGGAGATACGCAGTATTTT
CASSLPGALVGDTQYF
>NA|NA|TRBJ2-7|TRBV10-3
TGTGCCATCAGTGATCGTACAGCAAACTCCTACGAGCAGTACTTC
CAISDRTANSYEQYF
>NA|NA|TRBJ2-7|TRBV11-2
TGTGCCAGCAGCTTAGGCCGAGGGGGAAAGGGAAATTACGAGCAGTACTTC
CASSLGRGGKGNYEQYF
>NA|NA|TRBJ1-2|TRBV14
TGTGCCAGCAGCCAAGGGCCCAACTATGGCTACACCTTC
CASSQGPNYGYTF
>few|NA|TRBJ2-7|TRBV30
TGTGCCTGGAACCCTACTAGTCGTGGGACCTACGAGCAGTACTTC
CAWNPTSRGTYEQYF
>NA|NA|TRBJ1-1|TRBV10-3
TGTGCCACTAGACAGTCCATGAACACTGAAGCTTTCTTT
CATRQSMNTEAFF